One sample yielded the 7 T cell receptor beta chains listed below, sequenced in a study of T cell repertoires in ileal Crohn's disease. Clones were read by immunoSEQ multiplex PCR, and TCRdb kept only the in-frame ones, dropping some. The sample contains 4,500 to 6,500 clones, around 96% of which appear only once. The specimen sequenced was ileal tissue. The receptors stem from an adult with Crohn's disease.

The J gene is TRBJ1-4, the V gene TRBV29-1, with a possible D match to TRBD1 (5 bases). CDR1 and CDR2 (germline): SQVTM, ANQGSEA. V was pared by 4 bases and J by 7 bases, with 19 bases between. This CDR3 is built from 15 residues. The CDR3 DNA reads as TGCAGCGTTGGATCTGCCGTGGGGGGGAGTGAAAAACTGTTTTTT. Translation gives CSVGSAVGGSEKLFF.

This chain links TRBV7-2 with TRBJ2-4; TRBD1 might be the D (5 bases). CDR3 length: 14 residues. From germline, CDR1 is SGHTA and CDR2 FQGNSA. The germline V and J ends were trimmed by 4 bases and 0 bases, with 7 bases remaining between them. In nucleotides, the CDR3 is TGTGCCAGCAGCTGGGGCACAGCCAAAAACATTCAGTACTTC. This codes for CASSWGTAKNIQYF. Combining the CDR3 with reference TRBV7-2 and TRBJ2-4 gives the whole variable domain GAGVSQSPSNKVTEKGKDVELRCDPISGHTALYWYRQSLGQGLEFLIYFQGNSAPDKSGLPSDRFSAERTGGSVSTLTIQRTQQEDSAVYLCASSWGTAKNIQYFGAGTRLSVL.

The count of this clone is one. The chain is built from TRBV5-3 and TRBJ1-6; 7 bases agree with TRBD1. TRBV5-3 is an open reading frame, and its role is uncertain. The CDR3 is made up of 17 amino acids. V shed 1 base and J 7 bases; nucleotides not matched to a gene: 11. In DNA form, the CDR3 reads TGTGCCAGAAGCTTGCACAAACCGGGACAGCGGAATTCACCCCTCCACTTT. Translating it yields CARSLHKPGQRNSPLHF.

The rearrangement joins TRBV5-6 to TRBJ1-2; tentative D call: TRBD1 (5 bases). Trimming left V 5 bases short and J 3 bases short, with 23 bases between. The CDR3 is made up of 17 amino acids. CDR1 and CDR2 from the germline V gene are SGHDT and YYEEEE. The CDR3 reads CASSHPRFFGHYYGYTF. The DNA for the CDR3 is TGTGCCAGCAGTCACCCCCGTTTTTTCGGACACTACTATGGCTACACCTTC.

This clone appeared once. The chain's CDR3 is CASSDGTGGSYEQYF. In DNA, the CDR3 is TGTGCCAGCAGTGATGGTACAGGGGGCTCCTACGAGCAGTACTTC. This chain connects TRBV6-1 to TRBJ2-7, with 8 bases aligning to TRBD1. J gave up 0 bases and V 3 bases, and 4 bases lay outside the gene matches. Germline CDR1 MNHNS, CDR2 SASEGT. The CDR3 has 15 residues.

This chain joins TRBV5-6 and TRBJ2-7; TRBD1 aligns across 9 bases. Germline V gene sequence: CDR1 SGHDT, CDR2 YYEEEE. Unmatched junction bases numbered 5, after V lost 2 bases and J lost 2 bases. This CDR3 contains 15 residues. CDR3 nucleotides: TGTGCCAGCAGCTTCCGGACAGGGGTCACCTACGAGCAGTACTTC. It codes for CASSFRTGVTYEQYF.

The rearrangement uses TRBV7-9 and TRBJ2-7; D not resolved. Trimming removed 3 bases from V and 6 bases from J, with 9 bases in between. Germline V CDR1 and CDR2: SEHNR, FQNEAQ (reference sequence). The length of the CDR3 is 12 residues. The CDR3 here is CASSLVTTEQYF. CDR3 nucleotides: TGTGCCAGCAGCTTGGTCACAACCGAGCAGTACTTC.